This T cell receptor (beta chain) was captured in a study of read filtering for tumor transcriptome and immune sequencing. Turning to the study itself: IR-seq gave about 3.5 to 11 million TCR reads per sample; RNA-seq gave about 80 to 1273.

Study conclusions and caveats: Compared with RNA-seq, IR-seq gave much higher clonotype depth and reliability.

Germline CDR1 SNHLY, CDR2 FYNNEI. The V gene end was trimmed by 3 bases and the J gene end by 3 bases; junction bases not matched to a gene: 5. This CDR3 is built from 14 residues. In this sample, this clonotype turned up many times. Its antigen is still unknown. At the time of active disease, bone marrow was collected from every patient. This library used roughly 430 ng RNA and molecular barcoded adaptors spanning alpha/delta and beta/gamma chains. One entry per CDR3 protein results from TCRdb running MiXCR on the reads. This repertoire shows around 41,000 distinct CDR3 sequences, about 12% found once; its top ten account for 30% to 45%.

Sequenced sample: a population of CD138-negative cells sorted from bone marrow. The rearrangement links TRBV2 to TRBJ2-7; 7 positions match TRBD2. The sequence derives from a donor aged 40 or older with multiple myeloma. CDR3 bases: TGTGCCAGCAGTGAGACAACGGGGGGCTACGAGCAGTACTTC. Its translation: CASSETTGGYEQYF.